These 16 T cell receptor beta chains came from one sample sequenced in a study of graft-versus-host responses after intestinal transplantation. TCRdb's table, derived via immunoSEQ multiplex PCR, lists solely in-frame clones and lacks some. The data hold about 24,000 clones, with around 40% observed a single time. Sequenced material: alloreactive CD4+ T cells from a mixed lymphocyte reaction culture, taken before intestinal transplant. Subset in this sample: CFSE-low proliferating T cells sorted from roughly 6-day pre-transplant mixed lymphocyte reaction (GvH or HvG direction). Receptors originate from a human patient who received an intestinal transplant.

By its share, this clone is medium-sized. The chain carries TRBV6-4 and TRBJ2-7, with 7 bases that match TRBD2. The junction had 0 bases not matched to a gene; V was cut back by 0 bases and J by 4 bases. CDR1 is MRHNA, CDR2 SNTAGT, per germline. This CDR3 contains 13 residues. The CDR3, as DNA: TGTGCCAGCAGTGACTCCGGGAGGTACGAGCAGTACTTC. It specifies CASSDSGRYEQYF.

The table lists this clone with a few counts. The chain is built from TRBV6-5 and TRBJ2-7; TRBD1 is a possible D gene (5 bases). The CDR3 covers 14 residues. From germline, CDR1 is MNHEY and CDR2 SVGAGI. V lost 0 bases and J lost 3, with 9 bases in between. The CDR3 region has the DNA TGTGCCAGCAGTTACTCAGGGGTTAGCTACGAGCAGTACTTC. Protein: CASSYSGVSYEQYF.

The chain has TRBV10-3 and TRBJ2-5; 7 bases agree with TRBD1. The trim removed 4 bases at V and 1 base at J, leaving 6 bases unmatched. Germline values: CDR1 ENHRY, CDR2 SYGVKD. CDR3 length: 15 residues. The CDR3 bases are TGTGCCATCAGTGGATTCGGGACAGCCCAAGAGACCCAGTACTTC. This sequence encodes CAISGFGTAQETQYF.

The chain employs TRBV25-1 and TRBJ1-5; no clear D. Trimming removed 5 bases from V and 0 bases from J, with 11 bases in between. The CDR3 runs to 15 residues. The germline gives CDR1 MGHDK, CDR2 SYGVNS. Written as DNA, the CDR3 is TGTGCCAGCAGTCCCTCGGGGTATAGCAATCAGCCCCAGCATTTT. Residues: CASSPSGYSNQPQHF.

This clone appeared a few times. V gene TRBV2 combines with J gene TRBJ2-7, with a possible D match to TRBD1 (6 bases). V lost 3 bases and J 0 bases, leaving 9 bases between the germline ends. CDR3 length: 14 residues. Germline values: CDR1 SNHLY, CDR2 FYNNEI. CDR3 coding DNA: TGTGCCAGCAGTGAGGGACAAAACTCCTACGAGCAGTACTTC. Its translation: CASSEGQNSYEQYF.

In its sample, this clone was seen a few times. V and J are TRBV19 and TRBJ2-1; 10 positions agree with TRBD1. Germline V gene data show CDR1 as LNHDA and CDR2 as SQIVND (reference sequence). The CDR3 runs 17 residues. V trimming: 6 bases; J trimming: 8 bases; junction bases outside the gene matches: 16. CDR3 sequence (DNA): TGTGCCAGTAGGCCAACGGGACAGGGGAGAGGGGCCCATGAGCAGTTCTTC. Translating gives CASRPTGQGRGAHEQFF.

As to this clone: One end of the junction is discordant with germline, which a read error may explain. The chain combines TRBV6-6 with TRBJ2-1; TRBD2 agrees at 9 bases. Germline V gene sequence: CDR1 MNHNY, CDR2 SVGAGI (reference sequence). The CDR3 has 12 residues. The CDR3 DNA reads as TGTGGCAGCAGCGGGGGGTACAATGAGCAGTTCTTC. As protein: CGSSGGYNEQFF.

The CDR3 region has the DNA TGTGCCAGCAGCATCCATGGACAGGGTACCGGGGAGCTGTTTTTT. It yields the protein CASSIHGQGTGELFF. The chain carries TRBV7-3 and TRBJ2-2; 8 positions match TRBD1. After removal of 5 bases from V and 5 bases from J, the junction contained 7 bases not matched to a gene. The germline CDR1 and CDR2 sequences are SGHTA and FQGTGA. The CDR3 is 15 amino acids.

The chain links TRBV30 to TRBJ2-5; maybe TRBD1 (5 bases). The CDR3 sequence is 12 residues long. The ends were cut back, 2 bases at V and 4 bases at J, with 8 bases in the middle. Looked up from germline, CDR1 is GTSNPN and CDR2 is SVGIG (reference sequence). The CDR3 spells CAWSWQGETQYF. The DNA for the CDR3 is TGTGCCTGGAGTTGGCAGGGAGAGACCCAGTACTTC.

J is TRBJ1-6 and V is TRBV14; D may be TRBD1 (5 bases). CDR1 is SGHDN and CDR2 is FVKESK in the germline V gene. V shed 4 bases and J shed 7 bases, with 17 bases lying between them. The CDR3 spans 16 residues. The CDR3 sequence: CASSPLDTLGNSPLHF. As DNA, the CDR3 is TGTGCCAGCAGCCCTTTGGACACGCTTGGCAATTCACCCCTCCACTTT.

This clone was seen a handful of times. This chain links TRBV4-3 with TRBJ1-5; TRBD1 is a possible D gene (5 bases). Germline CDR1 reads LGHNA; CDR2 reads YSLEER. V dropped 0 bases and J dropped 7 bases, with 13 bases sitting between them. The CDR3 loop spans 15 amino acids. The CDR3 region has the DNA TGCGCCAGCAGCCAAGAACCAGGGTTGGGCCAGCCCCAGCATTTT. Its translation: CASSQEPGLGQPQHF.

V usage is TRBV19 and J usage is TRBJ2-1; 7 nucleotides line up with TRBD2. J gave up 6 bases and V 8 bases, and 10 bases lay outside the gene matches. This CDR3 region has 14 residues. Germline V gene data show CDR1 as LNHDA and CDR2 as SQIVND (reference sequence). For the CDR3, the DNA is TGTGCCAGTCCCGGACTAGTGGGACTCAATGAGCAGTTCTTC. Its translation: CASPGLVGLNEQFF.

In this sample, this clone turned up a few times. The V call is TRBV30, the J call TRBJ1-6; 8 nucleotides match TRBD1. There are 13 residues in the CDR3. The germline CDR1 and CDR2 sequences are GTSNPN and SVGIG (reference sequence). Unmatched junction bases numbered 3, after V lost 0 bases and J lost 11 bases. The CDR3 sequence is CAWSVRGRTPLHF. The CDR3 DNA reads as TGTGCCTGGAGTGTCAGGGGGCGGACACCCCTCCACTTT.

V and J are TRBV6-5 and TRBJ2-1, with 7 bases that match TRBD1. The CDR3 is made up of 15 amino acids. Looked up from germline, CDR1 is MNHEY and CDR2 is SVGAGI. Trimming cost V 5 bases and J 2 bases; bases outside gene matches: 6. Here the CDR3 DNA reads TGTGCCAGCAGTGCACAGGGGACCACCTACAATGAGCAGTTCTTC. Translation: CASSAQGTTYNEQFF.

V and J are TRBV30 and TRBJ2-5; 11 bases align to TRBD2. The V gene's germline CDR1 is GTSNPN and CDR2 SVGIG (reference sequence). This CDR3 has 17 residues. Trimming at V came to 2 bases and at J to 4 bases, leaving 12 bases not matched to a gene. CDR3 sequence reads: CAWSPNPTSGRSETQYF. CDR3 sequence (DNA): TGTGCCTGGAGTCCTAACCCCACTAGCGGGAGATCAGAGACCCAGTACTTC.

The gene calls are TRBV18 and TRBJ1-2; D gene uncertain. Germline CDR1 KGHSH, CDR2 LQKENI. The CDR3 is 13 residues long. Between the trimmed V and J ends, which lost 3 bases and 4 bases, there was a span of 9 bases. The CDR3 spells CASSPGDPYGYTF. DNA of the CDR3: TGTGCCAGCTCACCTGGAGACCCCTATGGCTACACCTTC. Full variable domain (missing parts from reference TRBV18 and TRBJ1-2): NAGVMQNPRHLVRRRGQEARLRCSPMKGHSHVYWYRQLPEEGLKFMVYLQKENIIDESGMPKERFSAEFPKEGPSILRIQQVVRGDSAAYFCASSPGDPYGYTFGSGTRLTVV.